Presented here are 17 T cell receptor beta chains from one specimen sequenced in a study of blood T cell repertoires in COVID-19. Data came from immunoSEQ multiplex PCR; TCRdb stores just in-frame clones and leaves some out. The sample lists under 130,000 clones, about 85% occurring once. Sequencing was performed on peripheral blood. The receptor set was obtained from a man aged 50-60 years in a cohort sampled during active COVID-19.

In its sample, this clone was seen a few times. This chain links TRBV5-1 with TRBJ2-2; TRBD1 aligns across 10 bases. The junction had 7 bases not matched to a gene; V was cut back by 0 bases and J by 5 bases. Germline V gene lookup returns CDR1 SGHRS and CDR2 YFSETQ. The CDR3 has 17 amino acids. CDR3 region: CASSLGLGQGRTGELFF. CDR3 coding DNA: TGCGCCAGCAGCTTGGGCTTGGGACAGGGGAGGACCGGGGAGCTGTTTTTT.

Only one count was recorded for this clone. The genes are TRBV5-6 and TRBJ1-1, with D unclear. There are 18 residues in the CDR3. CDR1 and CDR2 (germline): SGHDT, YYEEEE. Between the trimmed V and J ends, which lost 0 bases and 4 bases, there was a span of 22 bases. CDR3 in DNA: TGTGCCAGCAGCTTGGGTCTGGCGCAGGCCCAGGAACGCACTGAAGCTTTCTTT. Translating gives CASSLGLAQAQERTEAFF.

V is TRBV6-5 and J is TRBJ1-3; D not resolved. The ends were cut back, 6 bases at V and 1 base at J, with 13 bases in the middle. The CDR3 is 15 residues long. The germline V gene has CDR1 MNHEY and CDR2 SVGAGI. The chain's CDR3 is CASSERGSSGNTIYF. DNA of the CDR3: TGTGCCAGCAGCGAGCGTGGGTCTTCTGGAAACACCATATATTTT.

V gene TRBV29-1 combines with J gene TRBJ2-3; 12 bases line up with TRBD1. The CDR3 runs to 15 residues. V shed 4 bases and J 2 bases; nucleotides not matched to a gene: 4. Germline CDR1 reads SQVTM; CDR2 reads ANQGSEA. CDR3 residues: CSVALGQGATDTQYF. CDR3 bases: TGCAGCGTTGCGTTGGGACAGGGGGCCACAGATACGCAGTATTTT.

V usage is TRBV7-2 and J usage is TRBJ2-7; 11 nucleotides align to TRBD2. The CDR3 totals 14 residues. Germline CDR1 and CDR2: SGHTA and FQGNSA. CDR3 sequence reads: CASSLAGGSYEQYV. The CDR3 DNA reads as TGTGCCAGCAGCCTAGCGGGGGGCTCCTACGAGCAGTACGTC.

The chain employs TRBV2 and TRBJ2-2; D remains ambiguous. The germline V gene has CDR1 SNHLY and CDR2 FYNNEI. The CDR3 is made up of 13 amino acids. V lost 5 bases, J lost 4 bases, and 8 bases lay in between. In DNA form, the CDR3 reads TGTGCCAGCAGTCCAACTACCACCGGGGAGCTGTTTTTT. As protein: CASSPTTTGELFF.

The V gene is TRBV6-4, the J gene TRBJ1-2; tentatively, D is TRBD1 (5 bases). The CDR3 totals 12 residues. V was clipped by 5 bases and J by 1 base, with 5 bases between them. The germline gives CDR1 MRHNA, CDR2 SNTAGT. The CDR3 is CASSQGNYGYTF. CDR3 in DNA: TGTGCCAGCAGTCAGGGTAACTATGGCTACACCTTC.

Only one count was recorded for this clone. The chain is built from TRBV28 and TRBJ1-2, with D maybe TRBD1 (6 bases). The V gene's germline CDR1 is MDHEN and CDR2 SYDVKM. The length of the CDR3 is 15 residues. V was trimmed by 3 bases and J by 4 bases, leaving 15 bases between them. As DNA, the CDR3 is TGTGCCAGCAGTTTGGTAGGGGGAGGGAGCTATGGCTACACCTTC. Amino acids: CASSLVGGGSYGYTF.

This rearrangement joins TRBV28 to TRBJ2-1; perhaps TRBD2 as D (5 bases). CDR1 and CDR2 from the germline V gene are MDHEN and SYDVKM. V was pared by 7 bases and J by 2 bases, with 21 bases between. The CDR3 contains 17 residues. The CDR3 here is CASTSLGGGRTYNEQFF. The CDR3 nucleotides are TGTGCCAGCACCAGCCTTGGAGGAGGACGTACCTACAATGAGCAGTTCTTC.

The rearrangement joins TRBV6-5 to TRBJ2-7; possibly TRBD1 for D (6 bases). Trimming removed 5 bases at V and 6 bases at J, with 20 bases between. Germline V gene data show CDR1 as MNHEY and CDR2 as SVGAGI. This CDR3 comprises 15 residues. The DNA of the CDR3 is TGTGCCAGCAGTATCACAGGGTTGGTTAACGCCGAGCAGTACTTC. This gives the protein CASSITGLVNAEQYF.

V usage is TRBV5-1 and J usage is TRBJ2-7, with TRBD2 identical over 8 bases. V lost 4 bases to trimming and J lost 2 bases; unmatched junction nucleotides: 8. This CDR3 contains 15 residues. Germline V gene lookup returns CDR1 SGHRS and CDR2 YFSETQ. The CDR3 protein is CASSPGGAEAYEQYV. The CDR3 DNA follows: TGCGCCAGCAGCCCCGGGGGGGCTGAGGCCTACGAGCAGTACGTC.

The rearrangement uses TRBV11-2 and TRBJ1-1; D unclear. The CDR3 length is 15 residues. From germline, CDR1 is SGHAT and CDR2 FQNNGV. Trimming cost V 6 bases and J 0 bases, with 14 bases left between them. The CDR3 bases are TGTGCCAGCAGTTCCCGGATCGGGTTGAACACTGAAGCTTTCTTT. It encodes CASSSRIGLNTEAFF.

The J gene is TRBJ1-6, the V gene TRBV2; 7 nucleotides line up with TRBD1. The CDR3 has 14 amino acids. The ends lost 4 bases at V and 5 bases at J; junction bases unmatched: 2. In germline, CDR1 is SNHLY, CDR2 FYNNEI. The CDR3 DNA sequence: TGTGCCAGCAGTGGACAGGGAGATAATTCACCCCTCCACTTT. Translated, it gives CASSGQGDNSPLHF.

The chain joins TRBV10-2 to TRBJ1-1, with 7 bases matching TRBD1. Losses at the gene ends were 8 bases for V and 0 bases for J; bases not matched to a gene: 9. Germline lookup yields CDR1 WSHSY and CDR2 SAAADI. The CDR3 is made up of 15 amino acids. CDR3 nucleotides: TGCGCCAGCCGGGCCCCCAGGGGGGTGAACACTGAAGCTTTCTTT. Translating gives CASRAPRGVNTEAFF.

V is TRBV6-6 and J is TRBJ1-5; weak D call: TRBD1 (6 bases). V dropped 10 bases and J dropped 6 bases, with 19 bases sitting between them. The CDR3 totals 14 residues. Germline CDR1 MNHNY, CDR2 SVGAGI (reference sequence). The CDR3 nucleotides read TGTGCCACTTCCAGCAGGGGATTAATTCAGCCCCAGCATTTT. Encoded protein: CATSSRGLIQPQHF.

The table lists this clone with a count of one. The V call is TRBV4-2, the J call TRBJ2-2; 7 nucleotides line up with TRBD2. The V and J ends lost 0 bases and 4 bases, in that order; junction bases with no gene match: 8. Per germline, CDR1 LGHNA and CDR2 YNFKEQ. CDR3 size: 17 residues. CDR3: CASSQDPATSVTGELFF. The CDR3 region has the DNA TGTGCCAGCAGCCAAGATCCCGCTACTAGCGTCACCGGGGAGCTGTTTTTT.

The chain is built from TRBV19 and TRBJ1-6; D not certain. V was trimmed by 3 bases and J by 3 bases, leaving 12 bases between them. This CDR3 spans 16 amino acids. Germline V gene lookup returns CDR1 LNHDA and CDR2 SQIVND (reference sequence). CDR3 residues: CASSINSLIYNSPLHF. The CDR3 region has the DNA TGTGCCAGTAGTATCAACAGCCTGATCTATAATTCACCCCTCCACTTT. Filled out from reference TRBV19 and TRBJ1-6, the complete variable domain reads DGGITQSPKYLFRKEGQNVTLSCEQNLNHDAMYWYRQDPGQGLRLIYYSQIVNDFQKGDIAEGYSVSREKKESFPLTVTSAQKNPTAFYLCASSINSLIYNSPLHFGNGTRLTVT.